This T cell receptor beta chain was found in a study of shared clonotypes between healthy human individuals. Study-level results: Investigators collected only blood, and repertoires in tissues likely differ. The donor pool, a small one, limited the genetic and exposure-history diversity represented. Sequencing depth was expected to influence donor clonotype sharing.

Replicate PCRs were loaded with 300 ng DNA from unsorted PBMC, around 30,000 T cell genomes. Method: immunoSEQ multiplex PCR; TCRdb's copy keeps in-frame clones and lacks some. The data hold around 510,000 clones, with around 81% observed a single time. This clone was recorded at least ten times. As yet, its antigen is unknown. This same CDR3 is encoded by further DNA sequences in the sample. CDR1 is SGHNT and CDR2 is YYREEE in the germline V gene (reference sequence). The CDR3 loop spans 14 amino acids. V lost 2 bases to trimming and J lost 1 base, with 9 bases between them. The TCR originated in a woman aged 40 to 55 in good health. Some clones in this sample may be carry-over from other donors' samples. The genes are TRBV5-4 and TRBJ1-1, with D uncertain. Sequencing used PBMCs. CDR3 sequence (DNA): TGTGCCAGCAGCTTCTCTACGGGGAACACTGAAGCTTTCTTT. Its translation is CASSFSTGNTEAFF.